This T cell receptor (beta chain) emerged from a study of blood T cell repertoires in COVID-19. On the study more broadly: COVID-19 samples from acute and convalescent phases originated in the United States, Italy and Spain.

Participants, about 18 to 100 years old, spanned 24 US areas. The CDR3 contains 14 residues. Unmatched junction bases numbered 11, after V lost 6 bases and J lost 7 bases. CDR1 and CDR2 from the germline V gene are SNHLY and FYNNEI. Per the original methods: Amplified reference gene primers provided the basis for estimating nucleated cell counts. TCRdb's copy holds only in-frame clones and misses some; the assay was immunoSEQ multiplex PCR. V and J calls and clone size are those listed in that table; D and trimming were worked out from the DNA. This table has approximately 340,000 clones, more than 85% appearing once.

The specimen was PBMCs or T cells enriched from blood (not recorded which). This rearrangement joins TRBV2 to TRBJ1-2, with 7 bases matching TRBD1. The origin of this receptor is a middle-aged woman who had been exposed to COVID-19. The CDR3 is CASSPQQGSSGYTF. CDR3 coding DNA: TGTGCCAGCAGCCCACAACAGGGGTCGAGTGGCTACACCTTC. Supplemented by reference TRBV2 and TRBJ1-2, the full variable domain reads EPEVTQTPSHQVTQMGQEVILRCVPISNHLYFYWYRQILGQKVEFLVSFYNNEISEKSEIFDDQFSVERPDGSNFTLKIRSTKLEDSAMYFCASSPQQGSSGYTFGSGTRLTVV.